These 16 T cell receptor beta chains were all obtained from the same sample, sequenced in a study of T cells in Graves' hyperthyroidism and ophthalmopathy. Template material for amplifying TCR beta CDR3 regions consisted of RNA transcripts. HTBI primers were used for first-round RT-PCR of the TCR CDR3. TCRdb passed the multiplex PCR reads through MiXCR, listing each CDR3 protein once. The repertoire consists of roughly 500,000 distinct CDR3 sequences, with around 45% occurring once and the leading ten covering 19%. The specimen sequenced was peripheral blood or thyroid tissue (not recorded which). These receptors were collected from an adult woman with Graves' disease, either hyperthyroidism or ophthalmopathy (not recorded which).

This clonotype has just a few counts. Here the CDR3 reads CASSSRTGGGEQYF. In DNA, the CDR3 is TGTGCCAGCAGTTCTCGGACAGGGGGCGGCGAGCAGTACTTC. The chain uses TRBV13 and TRBJ2-7, with 11 bases aligning to TRBD1. CDR3 length: 14 residues. Germline CDR1 is PRHDT and CDR2 is FYEKMQ (reference sequence). Unmatched junction bases numbered 7, after V lost 6 bases and J lost 6 bases.

The chain couples TRBV7-3 to TRBJ2-5, with D possibly called TRBD1 or TRBD2 (5 bases each). Germline CDR1 and CDR2: SGHTA and FQGTGA. There are 14 residues in the CDR3. Trimming stripped 7 bases from V and 2 bases from J, with 14 bases between. CDR3 loop: CASKRDGLQETQYF. DNA for the CDR3: TGTGCCAGCAAAAGGGACGGATTACAAGAGACCCAGTACTTC.

In this sample, this clonotype turned up many times. Here the CDR3 DNA reads TGCGCCAGCAGCCAAGGTCCTCGTCATACAGGGTTCAATCGGGCTTTCTTT. This sequence encodes CASSQGPRHTGFNRAFF. The gene calls are TRBV4-1 and TRBJ1-1; maybe TRBD1 (6 bases). The CDR3 has 17 amino acids. Germline lookup yields CDR1 MGHRA and CDR2 YSYEKL. Deletions cut 1 base from V and 11 bases from J, with 26 bases between.

This clonotype turned up a few times. This chain joins TRBV7-2 and TRBJ1-1; TRBD1 aligns across 11 bases. This CDR3 is 14 amino acids long. The germline V gene has CDR1 SGHTA and CDR2 FQGNSA. V dropped 5 bases and J dropped 4; count of bases not matched to a gene: 3. The CDR3 spells CASSEDRGRTEAFF. The CDR3 nucleotides read TGTGCCAGCAGCGAGGACAGGGGGCGCACTGAAGCTTTCTTT.

This clonotype occurred many times. The chain links TRBV6-1 to TRBJ1-2, with D possibly being TRBD1 (5 bases). This CDR3 region has 15 residues. Germline CDR1 MNHNS, CDR2 SASEGT. Trimming left V 7 bases short and J 3 bases short, with 18 bases between. The CDR3 DNA follows: TGTGCCAGCATCGGAGCAGGGATCACTTACTATGGCTACACCTTC. Its protein product is CASIGAGITYYGYTF.

DNA for the CDR3: TGTGCCAGCAGCGTGGGGAGCGGGAGTTGGAACGAGCAGTACTTC. The encoded protein is CASSVGSGSWNEQYF. J is TRBJ2-7 and V is TRBV7-4; TRBD2 matches 8 bases. The CDR3 is made up of 15 amino acids. Germline V gene sequence: CDR1 SGHVT, CDR2 SQSDAQ. J gave up 5 bases and V 5 bases, and 11 bases lay outside the gene matches.

In its sample, this clonotype was seen a few times. The chain links TRBV29-1 to TRBJ1-2; possibly TRBD1 for D (5 bases). Germline assignment: CDR1 SQVTM and CDR2 ANQGSEA. The CDR3 contains 13 residues. V lost 7 bases and J lost 8, with 20 bases in between. The CDR3 is CSAAQAQGVGYTF. Here the CDR3 DNA reads TGCAGCGCCGCCCAGGCCCAGGGTGTCGGCTACACCTTC.

This chain joins TRBV29-1 and TRBJ2-5; D is possibly TRBD1 or TRBD2 (6 bases each). The CDR3 has 14 amino acids. V lost 7 bases to trimming and J lost 5 bases, with 20 bases between them. CDR1 is SQVTM and CDR2 is ANQGSEA in the germline V gene. In DNA form, the CDR3 reads TGCAGCGCCAGACTTCGGGGGCGAAGGGAGACCCAGTACTTC. The encoded protein is CSARLRGRRETQYF.

V usage is TRBV7-9 and J usage is TRBJ1-1; D gene ambiguous. The CDR3 consists of 15 residues. Trimming took off 5 bases at V and 3 bases at J, with 16 bases between the two ends. CDR1 is SEHNR and CDR2 is FQNEAQ in the germline V gene (reference sequence). CDR3 in amino acids: CASSPTAGAHTEAFF. The CDR3 nucleotides are TGTGCCAGCAGCCCTACAGCCGGTGCGCACACTGAAGCTTTCTTT.

To note about this clonotype: A much larger clone differs by one base, so this may be a read error. J is TRBJ2-5 and V is TRBV2; D may correspond to TRBD1 or TRBD2 (5 bases each). The CDR3 consists of 13 residues. The germline V gene has CDR1 SNHLY and CDR2 FYNNEI. CDR3 nucleotides: TGTGTCAGCAGTCCGGGGACGACGGAGACCCAGTACTTC. It is translated as CVSSPGTTETQYF.

This clonotype was seen repeatedly, ten times or more. It may be a read error: a sequence one base away is much more abundant. The rearrangement links TRBV12-3 or TRBV12-4 to TRBJ1-1; D gene ambiguous. V was shortened by 3 bases and J by 0 bases, with 8 bases between the two germline ends. There are 14 residues in the CDR3. The CDR3 loop is CASSFQEMNTEAFF. CDR3 DNA sequence: TGTGCCAGCAGTTTCCAGGAGATGAACACTGAAGCTTTCTTT.

The rearrangement uses TRBV7-6 and TRBJ1-2; D is undetermined. This CDR3 is 15 amino acids long. The V and J ends lost 4 bases and 4 bases respectively, with 16 bases between them. The germline CDR1 and CDR2 sequences are SGHVS and FNYEAQ. The CDR3 DNA is TGTGCCAGCAGCTCTAGGGCCGACGCTGGCTATGGCTACACCTTC. Protein: CASSSRADAGYGYTF. The variable domain in full, completed from reference TRBV7-6 and TRBJ1-2, reads GAGVSQSPRYKVTKRGQDVALRCDPISGHVSLYWYRQALGQGPEFLTYFNYEAQQDKSGLPNDRFSAERPEGSISTLTIQRTEQRDSAMYRCASSSRADAGYGYTFGSGTRLTVV.

The J gene is TRBJ2-7, the V gene TRBV20-1; 11 bases fit TRBD2. This CDR3 has 16 residues. Germline-derived CDR1 and CDR2 are DFQATT and SNEGSKA (reference sequence). With 5 bases clipped from V and 2 bases from J, the junction kept 11 bases outside the gene matches. The CDR3 spells CSAFSPGTSGTYEQYF. The CDR3 DNA sequence: TGCAGTGCTTTTTCCCCCGGGACTAGCGGTACCTACGAGCAGTACTTC.

This clonotype has at least ten counts. The rearrangement joins TRBV4-1 to TRBJ2-7, with D hard to call. The CDR3 totals 17 residues. CDR1 is MGHRA and CDR2 is YSYEKL in the germline V gene. The ends were cut back, 1 base at V and 0 bases at J, with 16 bases in the middle. The CDR3 sequence is CASSQAGRGPSSYEQYF. The CDR3 nucleotides read TGCGCCAGCAGCCAAGCCGGTCGAGGACCGAGCTCCTACGAGCAGTACTTC.

This clonotype is a singleton in its sample. The chain has TRBV20-1 and TRBJ2-7, with 11 bases aligning to TRBD1. From germline, CDR1 is DFQATT and CDR2 SNEGSKA (reference sequence). The CDR3 loop spans 15 amino acids. The ends lost 5 bases at V and 7 bases at J; junction bases unmatched: 13. The CDR3 nucleotides read TGCAGTGCTGACTCCGGGACAGGGGGTCCTAGGGAGCAGTACTTC. It codes for CSADSGTGGPREQYF.

This clonotype has a handful of counts. J is TRBJ1-2 and V is TRBV7-9; no definite D call. The V gene's germline CDR1 is SEHNR and CDR2 FQNEAQ (reference sequence). V lost 7 bases and J lost 8, with 11 bases in between. The CDR3 spans 11 residues. The CDR3 DNA sequence: TGTGCCAGCACCGCAAACGGCGGCTACACCTTC. As protein: CASTANGGYTF.